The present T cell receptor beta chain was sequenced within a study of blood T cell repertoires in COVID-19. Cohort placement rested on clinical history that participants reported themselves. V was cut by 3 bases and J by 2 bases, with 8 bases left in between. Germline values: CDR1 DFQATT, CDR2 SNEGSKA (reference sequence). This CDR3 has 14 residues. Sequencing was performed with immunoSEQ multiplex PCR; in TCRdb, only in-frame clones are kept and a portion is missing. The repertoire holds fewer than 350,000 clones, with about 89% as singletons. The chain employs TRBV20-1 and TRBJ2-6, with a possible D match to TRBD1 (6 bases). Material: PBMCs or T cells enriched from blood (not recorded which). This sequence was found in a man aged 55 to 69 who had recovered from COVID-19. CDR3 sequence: CSASRQAGANVLTF. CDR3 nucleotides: TGCAGTGCTAGTAGACAGGCTGGGGCCAACGTCCTGACTTTC.